The 21 T cell receptor beta chains listed next were all sequenced from one sample in a study of cytomegalovirus exposure and HLA in healthy donors. PCR was performed using 60 Vbeta and 13 Jbeta primers. Assay: immunoSEQ multiplex PCR; the TCRdb copy retains only in-frame clones and omits some. The data show more than 110,000 clones, roughly 76% seen once. Sequenced material: PBMCs. All receptors come from a man younger than 30 in good health and CMV-seronegative.

This clone was seen only a few times. The chain is built from TRBV11-3 and TRBJ1-2; TRBD1 aligns across 11 bases. The germline CDR1 and CDR2 sequences are SGHNT and YENEEA. V trimming: 5 bases; J trimming: 8 bases; junction bases outside the gene matches: 4. The CDR3 contains 13 residues. This CDR3 reads CASSPGQGGGYTF. The CDR3 DNA is TGTGCCAGCAGCCCGGGACAGGGGGGAGGCTACACCTTC. The whole variable domain, remainder taken from reference TRBV11-3 and TRBJ1-2, is EAGVVQSPRYKIIEKKQPVAFWCNPISGHNTLYWYLQNLGQGPELLIRYENEEAVDDSQLPKDRFSAERLKGVDSTLKIQPAELGDSAVYLCASSPGQGGGYTFGSGTRLTVV.

This clone showed up just a few times. The genes are TRBV10-3 and TRBJ1-4; TRBD1 matches at 9 bases. The germline gives CDR1 ENHRY, CDR2 SYGVKD. The CDR3 is 14 residues long. After removal of 6 bases from V and 7 bases from J, the junction contained 6 bases not matched to a gene. CDR3 bases: TGTGCCATCAGCGACGAGGGACAGGGTGAAAAACTGTTTTTT. Protein: CAISDEGQGEKLFF.

The J gene is TRBJ1-2, the V gene TRBV29-1; perhaps TRBD1 as D (6 bases). V gave up 7 bases and J gave up 4 bases, with 13 bases separating them. CDR1 and CDR2 (germline): SQVTM, ANQGSEA. The CDR3 totals 12 residues. The CDR3 bases are TGCAGCGACCTCGGGACACCCTATGGCTACACCTTC. This gives the protein CSDLGTPYGYTF.

This rearrangement joins TRBV21-1 to TRBJ2-7; the DNA was not used to check the table's D call, TRBD2. TRBV21-1 is a pseudogene locus. The CDR3 contains 14 residues. CDR3 in DNA: TGTGCCAGCAGCAAAGGAGGCACCTCCTACGAGCAGTACTTC. Translating gives CASSKGGTSYEQYF.

The rearrangement joins TRBV11-2 to TRBJ2-5; D is perhaps TRBD2 (7 bases). Judging by the DNA end, TRBJ2-7 fits better; the J call may be wrong. Germline V gene sequence: CDR1 SGHAT, CDR2 FQNNGV. This CDR3 contains 14 residues. CDR3 sequence (DNA): TGTGCCAGCAGCCGGGGGGCTACGGTCTACGAGCAGTACTTC. This translates into CASSRGATVYEQYF.

This sequence joins TRBV10-3 and TRBJ1-1; D gene unclear. V was shortened by 7 bases and J by 4 bases, with 19 bases between the two germline ends. The CDR3 is made up of 15 amino acids. Germline CDR1 and CDR2: ENHRY and SYGVKD. The CDR3 loop reads CAITSDRSHGTEAFF. Written as DNA, the CDR3 is TGTGCCATCACCTCTGATCGGTCCCACGGCACTGAAGCTTTCTTT.

DNA for the CDR3: TGTGCCTGGAGTGTCCAGATTACAAGCAATCAGCCCCAGCATTTT. Protein product: CAWSVQITSNQPQHF. The chain carries TRBV30 and TRBJ1-5; D unresolved. The V gene's germline CDR1 is GTSNPN and CDR2 SVGIG (reference sequence). This CDR3 is 15 amino acids long. The V end lost 0 bases, the J end lost 1 base, and 10 bases lay between the germline ends.

The rearrangement links TRBV2 to TRBJ1-3, with 12 bases matching TRBD1. With V trimmed by 10 bases and J by 2 bases, 9 bases remained unmatched. This CDR3 region has 16 residues. The germline gives CDR1 SNHLY, CDR2 FYNNEI. The CDR3 region is CATRDRGLLAGNTIYF. Written as DNA, the CDR3 is TGTGCCACCCGGGACAGGGGGCTATTAGCTGGAAACACCATATATTTT.

The J gene is TRBJ1-6, the V gene TRBV2, with 7 bases matching TRBD1. With 6 bases clipped from V and 7 bases from J, the junction kept 9 bases outside the gene matches. Looked up from germline, CDR1 is SNHLY and CDR2 is FYNNEI. CDR3 size: 15 residues. The CDR3 sequence: CASRVTGAVNSPLHF. The CDR3 bases are TGTGCCAGCAGGGTTACAGGGGCAGTGAATTCACCCCTCCACTTT.

The V call is TRBV25-1, the J call TRBJ1-6; D is uncertain. Trimming left V 3 bases short and J 9 bases short, with 6 bases between. CDR1 and CDR2 (germline): MGHDK, SYGVNS. This CDR3 is 12 amino acids long. The CDR3: CASSDPGSPLHF. DNA of the CDR3: TGTGCCAGCAGTGACCCAGGTTCACCCCTCCACTTT.

The J gene is TRBJ2-7, the V gene TRBV11-3; unclear D gene. The CDR3 loop spans 14 amino acids. Germline assignment: CDR1 SGHNT and CDR2 YENEEA. The V and J ends lost 2 bases and 6 bases respectively, with 14 bases between them. In nucleotides, the CDR3 is TGTGCCAGCAGCTTATTGAGACTCGGCGGCGAGCAGTACTTC. Protein product: CASSLLRLGGEQYF. The whole variable domain, filled in from reference TRBV11-3 and TRBJ2-7, reads EAGVVQSPRYKIIEKKQPVAFWCNPISGHNTLYWYLQNLGQGPELLIRYENEEAVDDSQLPKDRFSAERLKGVDSTLKIQPAELGDSAVYLCASSLLRLGGEQYFGPGTRLTVT.

The CDR3 spells CASSPPGQGYSPLHF. The CDR3, as DNA: TGTGCCAGTAGTCCGCCGGGACAGGGTTATTCACCCCTCCACTTT. The chain recombines TRBV19 with TRBJ1-6; TRBD1 aligns across 9 bases. Per the germline V gene, CDR1 is LNHDA and CDR2 is SQIVND (reference sequence). The CDR3 spans 15 residues. Unmatched junction bases numbered 7, after V lost 5 bases and J lost 8 bases.

The rearrangement uses TRBV18 and TRBJ2-5; D unresolved. The DNA matches TRBJ2-7 better at its end, which makes the J call doubtful. Germline CDR1 reads KGHSH; CDR2 reads LQKENI. This CDR3 is 15 amino acids long. CDR3 region: CASSPPTMAAYEQYF. CDR3 DNA sequence: TGTGCCAGCTCACCCCCCACTATGGCAGCCTACGAGCAGTACTTC.

The chain links TRBV28 to TRBJ1-2; TRBD1 agrees at 9 bases. CDR1 MDHEN and CDR2 SYDVKM come from the germline V gene. The J segment lost 7 bases and the V segment lost 5 bases, leaving 8 bases of the junction unmatched. The CDR3 covers 14 residues. The DNA for the CDR3 is TGTGCCAGCAGTCCCAGGACAGGGGATGGTGGCTACACCTTC. Protein: CASSPRTGDGGYTF.

The gene calls are TRBV19 and TRBJ2-3, with 8 bases lining up with TRBD1. The CDR3 consists of 14 residues. The V segment lost 4 bases and the J segment 1 base; nucleotides outside the gene matches: 1. Germline-derived CDR1 and CDR2 are LNHDA and SQIVND (reference sequence). The CDR3 loop reads CASSTTGGTDTQYF. The CDR3 DNA reads TGTGCCAGTAGTACGACAGGGGGCACAGATACGCAGTATTTT. Looking up the rest from reference TRBV19 and TRBJ2-3 gives the full variable domain: DGGITQSPKYLFRKEGQNVTLSCEQNLNHDAMYWYRQDPGQGLRLIYYSQIVNDFQKGDIAEGYSVSREKKESFPLTVTSAQKNPTAFYLCASSTTGGTDTQYFGPGTRLTVL.

The rearrangement joins TRBV27 to TRBJ2-3; 8 bases line up with TRBD2. The CDR3 is made up of 16 amino acids. Trimming at V came to 3 bases and at J to 3 bases, leaving 8 bases not matched to a gene. Germline V lookup: CDR1 MNHEY, CDR2 SMNVEV (reference sequence). This CDR3 reads CASSFSSGSRTDTQYF. The CDR3 nucleotides are TGTGCCAGCAGTTTTTCCAGCGGGAGCAGGACAGATACGCAGTATTTT.

The chain recombines TRBV4-1 with TRBJ1-6; 7 nucleotides agree with TRBD1. Trimming cost V 9 bases and J 11 bases; bases outside gene matches: 7. Looked up from germline, CDR1 is MGHRA and CDR2 is YSYEKL. This CDR3 region has 12 residues. The CDR3 sequence is CASGQGTAPLHF. The CDR3, as DNA: TGCGCCAGTGGGCAGGGGACAGCACCCCTCCACTTT.

The chain recombines TRBV27 with TRBJ2-1; D possibly corresponds to TRBD1 (5 bases). CDR1 MNHEY and CDR2 SMNVEV come from the germline V gene (reference sequence). CDR3 length: 13 amino acids. V lost 3 bases and J 7 bases, leaving 10 bases between the germline ends. For the CDR3, the DNA is TGTGCCAGCAGTTTTGAAGGGGTAAATGAGCAGTTCTTC. As protein: CASSFEGVNEQFF.

This clone appeared a few times. This chain connects TRBV12-5 to TRBJ2-3, with 7 bases that match TRBD2. The CDR3 has 15 amino acids. In germline, CDR1 is LGHNT, CDR2 FRNRAP. The V and J ends lost 3 bases and 0 bases, in that order; junction bases with no gene match: 3. This CDR3 is CASGFAGASTDTQYF. CDR3 nucleotides: TGTGCTAGTGGTTTCGCGGGAGCTAGCACAGATACGCAGTATTTT.

This clone was picked up a small number of times. This sequence joins TRBV2 and TRBJ2-1; weak D call: TRBD1 (5 bases). V gave up 3 bases and J gave up 4 bases, with 10 bases separating them. The CDR3 contains 14 residues. From germline, CDR1 is SNHLY and CDR2 FYNNEI. CDR3 in amino acids: CASSEGLGYNEQFF. The DNA of the CDR3 is TGTGCCAGCAGTGAGGGGCTAGGGTACAATGAGCAGTTCTTC.

This rearrangement joins TRBV6-1 to TRBJ1-5; a weak D match, TRBD1 (6 bases). Trimming stripped 3 bases from V and 3 bases from J, with 9 bases between. Germline CDR1 MNHNS, CDR2 SASEGT. CDR3 length: 14 amino acids. As DNA, the CDR3 is TGTGCCAGCAGTGAGAACAGGGCCAATCAGCCCCAGCATTTT. Translating it yields CASSENRANQPQHF.